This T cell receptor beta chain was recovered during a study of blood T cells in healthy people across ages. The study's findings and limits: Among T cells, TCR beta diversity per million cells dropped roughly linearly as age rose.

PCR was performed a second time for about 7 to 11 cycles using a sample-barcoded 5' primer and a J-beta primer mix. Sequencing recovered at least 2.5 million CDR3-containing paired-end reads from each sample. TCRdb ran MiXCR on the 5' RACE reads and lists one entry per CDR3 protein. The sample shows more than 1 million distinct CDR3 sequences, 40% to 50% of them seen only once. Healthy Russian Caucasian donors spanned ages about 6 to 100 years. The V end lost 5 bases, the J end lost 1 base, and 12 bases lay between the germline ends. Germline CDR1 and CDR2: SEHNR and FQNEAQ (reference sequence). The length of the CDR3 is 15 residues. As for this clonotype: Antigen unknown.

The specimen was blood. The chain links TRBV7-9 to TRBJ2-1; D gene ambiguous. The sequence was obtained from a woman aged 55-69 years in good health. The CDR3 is CASSKGEQSYNEQFF. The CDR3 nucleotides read TGTGCCAGCAGCAAAGGAGAGCAATCCTACAATGAGCAGTTCTTC.